This TCR beta chain was documented in a study of blood T cell repertoires in COVID-19. The germline V gene has CDR1 SEHNR and CDR2 FQNEAQ (reference sequence). The CDR3 consists of 13 residues. V was pared by 4 bases and J by 5 bases, with 11 bases between. Clones were sequenced by immunoSEQ multiplex PCR, and TCRdb holds only the in-frame ones, with some missing. The sample lists around 180,000 clones, about 83% occurring once. This clone was picked up one time. The clonotype comes from a woman aged 25 to 39 who had recovered from COVID-19. The chain couples TRBV7-9 to TRBJ1-1, with D maybe TRBD1 (6 bases). Sample: PBMCs or T cells enriched from blood (not recorded which). CDR3 DNA: TGTGCCAGCAGCTCGGATCAGGGGACTGAAGCTTTCTTT. It translates to CASSSDQGTEAFF.